These 18 T cell receptor beta chains were all obtained from the same sample, sequenced in a study of blood T cell repertoires in COVID-19. Method: immunoSEQ multiplex PCR; TCRdb's copy keeps in-frame clones and lacks some. Of under 200,000 clones in the sample, around 83% are singletons; the top ten hold around 20%. Sequenced sample: peripheral blood. These receptors were taken from a woman aged 70 to 79 who had recovered from COVID-19.

This chain links TRBV5-1 with TRBJ1-4, with 7 bases that match TRBD1. The V gene end was trimmed by 4 bases and the J gene end by 10 bases; junction bases not matched to a gene: 16. The CDR3 totals 16 residues. In germline, CDR1 is SGHRS, CDR2 YFSETQ. CDR3 sequence (DNA): TGCGCCAGCAGCGTGGACCAGACAGGGCAGGGCGGAAAACTGTTTTTT. This gives the protein CASSVDQTGQGGKLFF. Supplemented by reference TRBV5-1 and TRBJ1-4, the full variable domain reads KAGVTQTPRYLIKTRGQQVTLSCSPISGHRSVSWYQQTPGQGLQFLFEYFSETQRNKGNFPGRFSGRQFSNSRSEMNVSTLELGDSALYLCASSVDQTGQGGKLFFGSGTQLSVL.

The rearrangement uses TRBV11-2 and TRBJ2-1; D might be TRBD2 (5 bases). Trimming removed 6 bases at V and 7 bases at J, with 22 bases between. From germline, CDR1 is SGHAT and CDR2 FQNNGV. CDR3 length: 16 amino acids. CDR3 protein: CASSEGVGALWNEQFF. DNA of the CDR3: TGTGCCAGCAGTGAGGGTGTCGGAGCCCTCTGGAATGAGCAGTTCTTC. The full variable domain, rest sourced from reference TRBV11-2 and TRBJ2-1, is EAGVAQSPRYKIIEKRQSVAFWCNPISGHATLYWYQQILGQGPKLLIQFQNNGVVDDSQLPKDRFSAERLKGVDSTLKIQPAKLEDSAVYLCASSEGVGALWNEQFFGPGTRLTVL.

This chain connects TRBV25-1 to TRBJ2-1; 9 nucleotides match TRBD2. The CDR3 loop spans 18 amino acids. CDR1 is MGHDK, CDR2 SYGVNS, per germline. With V trimmed by 2 bases and J by 8 bases, 16 bases remained unmatched. The CDR3 protein is CASSERLGRGGLSYEQFF. In DNA, the CDR3 is TGTGCCAGCAGTGAAAGGCTGGGGCGGGGGGGCCTTAGCTATGAGCAGTTCTTC.

The chain uses TRBV9 and TRBJ1-3, with 7 nucleotides matching TRBD1. J lost 2 bases, V lost 3 bases, and 11 bases had no gene match. From germline, CDR1 is SGDLS and CDR2 YYNGEE. The CDR3 runs 17 residues. CDR3 residues: CASSEGTALLTGNTIYF. CDR3 DNA: TGTGCCAGCAGCGAGGGGACAGCTCTTTTAACTGGAAACACCATATATTTT.

The genes are TRBV4-3 and TRBJ1-2, with D uncertain. Germline loops: CDR1 LGHNA, CDR2 YSLEER. The CDR3 spans 16 residues. Deletions cut 0 bases from V and 4 bases from J, with 15 bases between. CDR3 sequence reads: CASSQEFTLRGYGYTF. CDR3 coding DNA: TGCGCCAGCAGCCAAGAGTTTACCCTCCGGGGCTATGGCTACACCTTC.

The chain employs TRBV7-3 and TRBJ1-1; 7 bases agree with TRBD1. Germline loops: CDR1 SGHTA, CDR2 FQGTGA. The CDR3 has 16 amino acids. The ends lost 0 bases at V and 6 bases at J; junction bases unmatched: 10. This CDR3 reads CASSLTAVRGTAEAFF. The DNA of the CDR3 is TGTGCCAGCAGCTTAACGGCGGTCAGGGGGACAGCTGAAGCTTTCTTT.

The chain employs TRBV2 and TRBJ1-1, with 9 bases fitting TRBD1. This CDR3 has 19 residues. CDR1 SNHLY and CDR2 FYNNEI come from the germline V gene. V lost 6 bases to trimming and J lost 2 bases; unmatched junction nucleotides: 19. The DNA of the CDR3 is TGTGCCAGCAGGTTTCGCCGGGCCGGGACAGGGCGTGGTAACACTGAAGCTTTCTTT. Protein: CASRFRRAGTGRGNTEAFF.

The V gene is TRBV5-1, the J gene TRBJ1-5, with D perhaps matching TRBD1 (6 bases). Germline CDR1 reads SGHRS; CDR2 reads YFSETQ. Trimming left V 4 bases short and J 3 bases short, with 8 bases between. The CDR3 is 13 amino acids. The CDR3 nucleotides are TGCGCCAGCAGCGCAGGGGCCAATCAGCCCCAGCATTTT. Its translation: CASSAGANQPQHF. The full variable domain, its missing parts supplied by reference TRBV5-1 and TRBJ1-5, is KAGVTQTPRYLIKTRGQQVTLSCSPISGHRSVSWYQQTPGQGLQFLFEYFSETQRNKGNFPGRFSGRQFSNSRSEMNVSTLELGDSALYLCASSAGANQPQHFGDGTRLSIL.

Note on this clone: Compared with germline, one end of the junction differs, possibly owing to a read error. The chain is built from TRBV30 and TRBJ2-1; 13 bases are shared with TRBD2. The CDR3 is 13 residues long. In germline, CDR1 is GTSNPN, CDR2 SVGIG (reference sequence). The CDR3 spells CAGRLAGGSEQFF. The CDR3 nucleotides are TGTGCCGGGAGACTAGCGGGGGGCAGTGAGCAGTTCTTC.

This chain joins TRBV19 and TRBJ2-5, with 8 positions matching TRBD2. Unmatched junction bases numbered 13, after V lost 6 bases and J lost 4 bases. This CDR3 comprises 16 residues. The germline gives CDR1 LNHDA, CDR2 SQIVND (reference sequence). The CDR3 loop reads CASSLFWGGGRETQYF. The CDR3 nucleotides read TGTGCCAGTAGCCTCTTTTGGGGCGGGGGGAGAGAGACCCAGTACTTC.

The V gene is TRBV19, the J gene TRBJ1-1, with a possible D match to TRBD1 (5 bases). This CDR3 comprises 16 residues. CDR1 LNHDA and CDR2 SQIVND come from the germline V gene (reference sequence). V was pared by 9 bases and J by 2 bases, with 22 bases between. The CDR3: CASNRQTLSVNTEAFF. CDR3 coding DNA: TGTGCCAGCAACCGACAGACACTATCGGTTAACACTGAAGCTTTCTTT.

This clone was counted a single time. V and J are TRBV7-9 and TRBJ1-5, with D hard to call. Trimming took 4 bases from V and 4 from J, leaving 11 bases between them. CDR3 length: 14 residues. From germline, CDR1 is SEHNR and CDR2 FQNEAQ (reference sequence). CDR3 in DNA: TGTGCCAGCAGCTCGGGGATCTGGAATCAGCCCCAGCATTTT. It yields the protein CASSSGIWNQPQHF.

The V call is TRBV6-6, the J call TRBJ2-7, with 9 bases identical to TRBD2. The CDR3 consists of 17 residues. Trimming took 5 bases from V and 0 from J; bases not matched to a gene: 11. Per the germline V gene, CDR1 is MNHNY and CDR2 is SVGAGI (reference sequence). In DNA form, the CDR3 reads TGTGCCAGCAGTCGTTACGGATCTAGCGGGGTCTCCTACGAGCAGTACTTC. Protein product: CASSRYGSSGVSYEQYF.

The V gene is TRBV5-1, the J gene TRBJ2-3; a weak D match, TRBD2 (6 bases). Germline V gene sequence: CDR1 SGHRS, CDR2 YFSETQ. The CDR3 runs 14 residues. V lost 2 bases and J 0 bases, leaving 7 bases between the germline ends. CDR3 residues: CASSLGTSTDTQYF. The CDR3 coding sequence is TGCGCCAGCAGCTTAGGGACTAGCACAGATACGCAGTATTTT. Combining the CDR3 with reference TRBV5-1 and TRBJ2-3 gives the whole variable domain KAGVTQTPRYLIKTRGQQVTLSCSPISGHRSVSWYQQTPGQGLQFLFEYFSETQRNKGNFPGRFSGRQFSNSRSEMNVSTLELGDSALYLCASSLGTSTDTQYFGPGTRLTVL.

The V gene is TRBV14, the J gene TRBJ2-1; weak D call: TRBD2 (5 bases). Germline values: CDR1 SGHDN, CDR2 FVKESK. This CDR3 comprises 14 residues. The V gene lost 4 bases and the J gene lost 9 bases, with 16 bases spanning the gap. The CDR3 nucleotides are TGTGCCAGCAGCCCCGGACTTCTCCGGGGTGAGCAGTTCTTC. Encoded protein: CASSPGLLRGEQFF.

The chain uses TRBV5-4 and TRBJ2-7; D perhaps matches TRBD2 (6 bases). The germline CDR1 and CDR2 sequences are SGHNT and YYREEE (reference sequence). CDR3 length: 15 amino acids. Trimming stripped 4 bases from V and 1 base from J, with 15 bases between. DNA for the CDR3: TGTGCCAGCAGCACCCCTGGGGGGTTTTCCTACGAGCAGTACTTC. This encodes CASSTPGGFSYEQYF.

This clone has more than one count but fewer than ten. The rearrangement links TRBV3-1 (or the pseudogene TRBV3-2) to TRBJ2-4; D is perhaps TRBD2 (5 bases). The germline V gene encodes CDR1 LGHDT and CDR2 YNNKEL (reference sequence). The CDR3 covers 13 residues. V lost 4 bases, J lost 6 bases, and 10 bases lay in between. The CDR3 here is CASSPSSGNIQYF. The DNA of the CDR3 is TGTGCCAGCAGCCCTAGCTCGGGAAACATTCAGTACTTC.

This chain connects TRBV7-2 to TRBJ1-2, with D possibly being TRBD1 (6 bases). The CDR3 covers 14 residues. V was clipped by 1 base and J by 6 bases, with 12 bases between them. Germline lookup yields CDR1 SGHTA and CDR2 FQGNSA. This chain's CDR3 is CASSLGGPQNGYTF. Here the CDR3 DNA reads TGTGCCAGCAGCTTAGGGGGGCCCCAGAATGGCTACACCTTC.